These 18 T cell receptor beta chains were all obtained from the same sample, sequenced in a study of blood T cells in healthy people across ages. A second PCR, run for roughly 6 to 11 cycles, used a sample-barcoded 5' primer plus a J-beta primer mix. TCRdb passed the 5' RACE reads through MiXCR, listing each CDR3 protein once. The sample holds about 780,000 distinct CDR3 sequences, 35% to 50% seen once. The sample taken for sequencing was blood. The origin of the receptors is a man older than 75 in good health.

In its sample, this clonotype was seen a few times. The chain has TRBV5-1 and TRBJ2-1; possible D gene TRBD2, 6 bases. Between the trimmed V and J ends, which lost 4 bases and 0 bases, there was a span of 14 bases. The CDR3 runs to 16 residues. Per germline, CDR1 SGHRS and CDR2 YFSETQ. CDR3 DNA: TGCGCCAGCAGCACGGCAGGCGGGGCCTCCTACAATGAGCAGTTCTTC. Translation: CASSTAGGASYNEQFF.

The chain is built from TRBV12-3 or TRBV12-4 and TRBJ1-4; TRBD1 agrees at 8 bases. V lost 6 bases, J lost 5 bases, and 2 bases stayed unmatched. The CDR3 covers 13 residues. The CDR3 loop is CASRGQANEKLFF. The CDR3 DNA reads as TGTGCCAGCAGGGGACAGGCAAATGAAAAACTGTTTTTT.

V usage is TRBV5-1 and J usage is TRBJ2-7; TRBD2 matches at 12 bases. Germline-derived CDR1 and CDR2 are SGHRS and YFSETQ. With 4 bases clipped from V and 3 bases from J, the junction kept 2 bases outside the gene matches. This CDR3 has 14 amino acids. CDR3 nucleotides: TGCGCCAGCAGCCTAGCGGGAGGGAACTACGAGCAGTACTTC. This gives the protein CASSLAGGNYEQYF.

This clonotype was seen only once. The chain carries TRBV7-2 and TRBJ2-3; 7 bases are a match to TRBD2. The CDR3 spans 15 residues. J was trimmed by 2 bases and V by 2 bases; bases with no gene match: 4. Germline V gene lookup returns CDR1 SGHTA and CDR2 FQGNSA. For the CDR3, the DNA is TGTGCCAGCAGCTTACTAGCGGAAGCCACAGATACGCAGTATTTT. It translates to CASSLLAEATDTQYF. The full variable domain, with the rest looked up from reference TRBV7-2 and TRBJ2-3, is GAGVSQSPSNKVTEKGKDVELRCDPISGHTALYWYRQSLGQGLEFLIYFQGNSAPDKSGLPSDRFSAERTGGSVSTLTIQRTQQEDSAVYLCASSLLAEATDTQYFGPGTRLTVL.

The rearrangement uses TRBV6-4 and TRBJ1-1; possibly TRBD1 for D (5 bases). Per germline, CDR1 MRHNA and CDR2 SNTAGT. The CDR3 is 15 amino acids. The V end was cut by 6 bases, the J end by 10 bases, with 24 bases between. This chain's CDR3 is CASSDAPIRDARAFF. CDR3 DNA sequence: TGTGCCAGCAGCGACGCGCCTATTCGGGACGCTCGAGCTTTCTTT.

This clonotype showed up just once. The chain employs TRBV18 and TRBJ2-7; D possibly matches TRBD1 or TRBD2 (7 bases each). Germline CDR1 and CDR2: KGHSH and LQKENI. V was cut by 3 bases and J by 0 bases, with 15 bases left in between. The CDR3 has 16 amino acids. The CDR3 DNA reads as TGTGCCAGCTCACCGGGACAGCGGGGAGTCTCCTACGAGCAGTACTTC. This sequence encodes CASSPGQRGVSYEQYF.

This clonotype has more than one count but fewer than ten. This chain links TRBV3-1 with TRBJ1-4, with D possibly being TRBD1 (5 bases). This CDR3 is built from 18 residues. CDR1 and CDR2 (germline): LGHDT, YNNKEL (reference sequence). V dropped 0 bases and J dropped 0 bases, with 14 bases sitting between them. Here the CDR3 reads CASSQDQRGKPTNEKLFF. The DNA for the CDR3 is TGTGCCAGCAGCCAAGACCAACGGGGGAAACCAACTAATGAAAAACTGTTTTTT.

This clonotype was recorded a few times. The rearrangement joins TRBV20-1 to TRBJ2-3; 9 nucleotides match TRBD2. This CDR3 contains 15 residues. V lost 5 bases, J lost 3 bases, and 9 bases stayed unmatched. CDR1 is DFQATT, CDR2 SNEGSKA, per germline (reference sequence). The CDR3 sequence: CSALSAGGRTDTQYF. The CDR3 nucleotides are TGCAGTGCTCTCTCGGCGGGAGGGAGGACAGATACGCAGTATTTT.

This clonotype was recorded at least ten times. The CDR3 nucleotides are TGCGCCAGCAGCCAAGATCTTAGTGCGGGAGGGCCGTACAATGAGCAGTTCTTC. Residues: CASSQDLSAGGPYNEQFF. The gene calls are TRBV4-1 and TRBJ2-1, with 9 bases identical to TRBD2. Germline V lookup: CDR1 MGHRA, CDR2 YSYEKL. Germline trimming cut 0 bases from V and 4 bases from J; bases unmatched to any gene: 10. There are 18 residues in the CDR3.

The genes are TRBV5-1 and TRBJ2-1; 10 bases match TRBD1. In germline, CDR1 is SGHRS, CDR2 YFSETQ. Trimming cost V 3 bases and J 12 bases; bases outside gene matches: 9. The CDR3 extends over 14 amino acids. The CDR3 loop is CASSSGTGEIGQFF. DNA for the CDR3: TGCGCCAGCAGCTCCGGGACAGGGGAAATCGGGCAGTTCTTC.

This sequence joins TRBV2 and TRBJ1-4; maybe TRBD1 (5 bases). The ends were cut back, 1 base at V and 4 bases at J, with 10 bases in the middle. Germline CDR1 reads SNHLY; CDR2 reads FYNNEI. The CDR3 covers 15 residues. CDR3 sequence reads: CASSEGGAGNEKLFF. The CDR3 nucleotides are TGTGCCAGCAGTGAAGGGGGCGCGGGTAATGAAAAACTGTTTTTT.

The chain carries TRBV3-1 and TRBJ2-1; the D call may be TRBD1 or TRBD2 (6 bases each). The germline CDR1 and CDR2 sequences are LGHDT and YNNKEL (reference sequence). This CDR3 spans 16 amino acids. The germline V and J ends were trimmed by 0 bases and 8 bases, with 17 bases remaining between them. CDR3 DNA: TGTGCCAGCAGCCAAGATCGGAGGGGGGAGCTGGATGAGCAGTTCTTC. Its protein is CASSQDRRGELDEQFF.

CDR3: CASSEMAGTYNEQYF. In DNA form, the CDR3 reads TGCGCCAGCAGCGAAATGGCAGGGACCTACAATGAGCAGTACTTC. The rearrangement joins TRBV5-1 to TRBJ2-1; D could derive from TRBD1 or TRBD2 (5 bases each). The J call could be wrong; TRBJ2-7 is a better fit for the DNA end. The germline CDR1 and CDR2 sequences are SGHRS and YFSETQ. This CDR3 is 15 amino acids long.

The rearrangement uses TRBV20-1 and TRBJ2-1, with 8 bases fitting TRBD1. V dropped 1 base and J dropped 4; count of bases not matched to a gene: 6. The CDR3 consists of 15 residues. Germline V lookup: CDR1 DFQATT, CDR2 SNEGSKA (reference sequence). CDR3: CSARGSGQGYNEQFF. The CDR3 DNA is TGCAGTGCTAGAGGTTCTGGACAGGGATACAATGAGCAGTTCTTC.

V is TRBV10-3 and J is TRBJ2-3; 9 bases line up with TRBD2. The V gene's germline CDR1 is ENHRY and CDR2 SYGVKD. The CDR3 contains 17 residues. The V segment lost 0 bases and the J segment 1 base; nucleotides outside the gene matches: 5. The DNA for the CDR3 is TGTGCCATCAGTGAGTCGATAGCTAGCGGGGGCACAGATACGCAGTATTTT. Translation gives CAISESIASGGTDTQYF.

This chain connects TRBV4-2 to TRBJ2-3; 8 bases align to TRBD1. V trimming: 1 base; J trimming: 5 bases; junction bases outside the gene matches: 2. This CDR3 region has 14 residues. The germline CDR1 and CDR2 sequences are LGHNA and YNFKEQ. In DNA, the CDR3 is TGTGCCAGCAGCCAAGTGACAGGGGAAGATACGCAGTATTTT. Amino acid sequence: CASSQVTGEDTQYF.

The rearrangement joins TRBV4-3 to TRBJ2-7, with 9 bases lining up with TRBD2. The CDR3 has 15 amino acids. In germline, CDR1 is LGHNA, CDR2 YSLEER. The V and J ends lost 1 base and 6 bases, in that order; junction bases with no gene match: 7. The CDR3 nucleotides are TGCGCCAGCAGCCAAGTGCCAGCGGGAGGACGCGAGCAGTACTTC. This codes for CASSQVPAGGREQYF.

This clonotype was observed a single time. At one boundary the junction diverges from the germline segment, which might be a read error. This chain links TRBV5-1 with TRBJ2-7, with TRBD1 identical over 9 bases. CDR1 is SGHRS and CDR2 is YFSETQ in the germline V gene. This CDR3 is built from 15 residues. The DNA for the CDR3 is TGCGTCAGCACGCCCGGGACAGGGATATCCTACGAGCAGTACTTC. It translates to CVSTPGTGISYEQYF.